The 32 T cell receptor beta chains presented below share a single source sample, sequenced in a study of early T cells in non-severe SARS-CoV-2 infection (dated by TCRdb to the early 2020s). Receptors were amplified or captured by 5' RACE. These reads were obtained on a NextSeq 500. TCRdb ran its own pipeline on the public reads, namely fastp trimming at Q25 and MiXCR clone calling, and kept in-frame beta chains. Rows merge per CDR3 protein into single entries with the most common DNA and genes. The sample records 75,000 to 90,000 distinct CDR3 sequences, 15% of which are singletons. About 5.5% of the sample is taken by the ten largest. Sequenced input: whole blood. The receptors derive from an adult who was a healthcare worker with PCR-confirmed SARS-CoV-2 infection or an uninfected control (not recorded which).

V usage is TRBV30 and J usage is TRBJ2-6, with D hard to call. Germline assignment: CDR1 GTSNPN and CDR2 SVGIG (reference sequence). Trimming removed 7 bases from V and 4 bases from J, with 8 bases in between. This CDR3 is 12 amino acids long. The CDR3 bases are TGTGCCTCCATGAGGGGGGCCAACGTCCTGACTTTC. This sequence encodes CASMRGANVLTF.

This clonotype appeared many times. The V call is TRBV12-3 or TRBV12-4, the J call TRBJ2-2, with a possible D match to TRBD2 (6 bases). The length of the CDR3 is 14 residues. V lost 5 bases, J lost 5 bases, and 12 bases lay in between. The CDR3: CASSPGLPTGELFF. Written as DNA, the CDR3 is TGTGCCAGCAGTCCGGGACTGCCGACCGGGGAGCTGTTTTTT.

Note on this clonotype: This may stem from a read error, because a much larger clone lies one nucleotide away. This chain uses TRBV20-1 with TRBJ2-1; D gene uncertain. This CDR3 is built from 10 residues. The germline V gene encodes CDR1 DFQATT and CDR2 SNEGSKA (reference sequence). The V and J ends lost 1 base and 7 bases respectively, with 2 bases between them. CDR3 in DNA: TGCAGTGCTAGAGTGAATGAGCAGTTCTTC. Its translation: CSARVNEQFF.

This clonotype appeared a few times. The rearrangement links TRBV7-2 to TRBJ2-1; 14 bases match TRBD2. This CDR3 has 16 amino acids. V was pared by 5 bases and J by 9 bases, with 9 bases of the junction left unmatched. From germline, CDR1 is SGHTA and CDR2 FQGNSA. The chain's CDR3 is CASSAAGTSGSLEQFF. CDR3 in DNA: TGTGCCAGCAGCGCGGCCGGGACTAGCGGGAGTCTTGAGCAGTTCTTC.

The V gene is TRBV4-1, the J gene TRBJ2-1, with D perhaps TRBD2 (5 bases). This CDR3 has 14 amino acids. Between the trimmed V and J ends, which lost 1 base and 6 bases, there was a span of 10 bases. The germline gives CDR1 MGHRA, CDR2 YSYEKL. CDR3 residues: CASSQATRSNEQFF. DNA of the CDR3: TGCGCCAGCAGCCAAGCTACTAGGTCCAATGAGCAGTTCTTC.

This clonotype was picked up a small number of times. The CDR3 sequence is CASSYDPGPNEQFF. CDR3 nucleotide sequence: TGTGCCAGCAGTTACGATCCGGGGCCCAATGAGCAGTTCTTC. The chain carries TRBV6-2 or TRBV6-3 and TRBJ2-1; D may be TRBD1 or TRBD2 (5 bases each). The CDR3 is 14 residues long. V was clipped by 2 bases and J by 6 bases, with 11 bases between them. Germline CDR1 is MNHEY and CDR2 is SVGEGT.

For the CDR3, the DNA is TGTGCCAGCACTCCCAGGGCGGGGGTCTCTGGCTACACCTTC. Translation gives CASTPRAGVSGYTF. This sequence joins TRBV27 and TRBJ1-2; D possibly corresponds to TRBD1 (5 bases). V dropped 7 bases and J dropped 7 bases, with 19 bases sitting between them. Germline lookup yields CDR1 MNHEY and CDR2 SMNVEV (reference sequence). The CDR3 has 14 residues.

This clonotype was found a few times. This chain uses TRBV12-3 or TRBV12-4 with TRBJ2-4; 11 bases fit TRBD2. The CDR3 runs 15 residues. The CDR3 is CFSGRASLAKNIQYF. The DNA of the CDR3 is TGTTTTAGCGGGAGGGCCTCCTTAGCCAAAAACATTCAGTACTTC.

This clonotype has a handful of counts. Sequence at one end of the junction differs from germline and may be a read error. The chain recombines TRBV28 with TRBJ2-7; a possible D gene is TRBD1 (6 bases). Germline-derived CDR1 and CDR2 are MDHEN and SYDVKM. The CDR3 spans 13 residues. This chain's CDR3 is CASSSGEGARGEF. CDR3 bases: TGTGCCAGCAGTTCAGGGGAAGGGGCCCGCGGTGAATTC.

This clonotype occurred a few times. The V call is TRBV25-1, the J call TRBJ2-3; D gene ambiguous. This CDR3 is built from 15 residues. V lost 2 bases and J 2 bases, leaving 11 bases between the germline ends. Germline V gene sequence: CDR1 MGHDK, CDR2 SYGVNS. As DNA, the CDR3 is TGTGCCAGCAGTGAACTCTCGAGTCCCACAGATACGCAGTATTTT. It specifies CASSELSSPTDTQYF.

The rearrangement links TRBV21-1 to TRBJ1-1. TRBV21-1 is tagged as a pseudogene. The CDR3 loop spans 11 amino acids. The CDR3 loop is CASSKHPEAFF. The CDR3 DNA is TGTGCCAGCAGCAAACATCCGGAAGCTTTCTTT.

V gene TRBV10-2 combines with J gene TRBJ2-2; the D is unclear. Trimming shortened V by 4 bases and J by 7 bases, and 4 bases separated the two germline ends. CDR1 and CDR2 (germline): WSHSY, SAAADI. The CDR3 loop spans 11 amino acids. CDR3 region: CASSVVGELFF. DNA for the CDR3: TGCGCCAGCAGTGTTGTCGGGGAGCTGTTTTTT.

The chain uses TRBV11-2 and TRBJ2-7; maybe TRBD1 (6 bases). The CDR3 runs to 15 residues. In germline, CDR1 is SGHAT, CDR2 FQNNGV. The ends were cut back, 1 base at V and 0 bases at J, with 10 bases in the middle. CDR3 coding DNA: TGTGCCAGCAGCTTAGCCCAGGACAGCTCCTACGAGCAGTACTTC. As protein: CASSLAQDSSYEQYF.

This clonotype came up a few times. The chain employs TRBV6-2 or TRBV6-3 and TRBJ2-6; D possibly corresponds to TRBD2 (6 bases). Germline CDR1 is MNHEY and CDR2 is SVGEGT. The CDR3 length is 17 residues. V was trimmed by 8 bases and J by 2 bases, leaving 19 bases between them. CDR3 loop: CASADLRRGTGANVLTF. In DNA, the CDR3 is TGTGCCAGCGCAGACCTCCGGCGGGGAACTGGGGCCAACGTCCTGACTTTC.

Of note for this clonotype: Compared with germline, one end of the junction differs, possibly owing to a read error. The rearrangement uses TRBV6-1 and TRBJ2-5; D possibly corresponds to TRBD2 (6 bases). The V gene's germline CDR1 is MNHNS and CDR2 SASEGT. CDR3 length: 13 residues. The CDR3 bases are TGTGCCAGCAGTGACACCGATGCTTCGGGAGCAAACTTC. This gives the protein CASSDTDASGANF.

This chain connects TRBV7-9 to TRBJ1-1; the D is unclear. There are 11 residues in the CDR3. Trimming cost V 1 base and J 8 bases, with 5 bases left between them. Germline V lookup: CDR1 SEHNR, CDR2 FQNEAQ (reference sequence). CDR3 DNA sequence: TGTGCCAGCAGCTTAGTACCCGAAGCTTTCTTT. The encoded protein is CASSLVPEAFF.

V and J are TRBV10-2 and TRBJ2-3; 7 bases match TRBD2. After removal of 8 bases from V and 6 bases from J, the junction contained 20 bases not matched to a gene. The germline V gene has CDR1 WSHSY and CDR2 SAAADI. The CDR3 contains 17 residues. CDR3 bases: TGCGCCAGCTCCGTGCGGGGGTCGGGGAGGGGACGGGATACGCAGTATTTT. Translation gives CASSVRGSGRGRDTQYF.

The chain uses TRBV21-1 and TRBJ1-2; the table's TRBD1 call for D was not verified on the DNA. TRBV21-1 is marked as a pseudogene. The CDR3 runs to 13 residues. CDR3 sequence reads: CASIPTGTYGYTF. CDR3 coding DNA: TGTGCCAGCATCCCGACCGGGACCTATGGCTACACCTTC.

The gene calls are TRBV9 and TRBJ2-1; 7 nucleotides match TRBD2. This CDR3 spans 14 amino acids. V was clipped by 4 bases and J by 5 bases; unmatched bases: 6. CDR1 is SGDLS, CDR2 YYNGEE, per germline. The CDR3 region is CASSPSGDHNEQFF. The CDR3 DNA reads TGTGCCAGCAGCCCCAGCGGGGACCACAATGAGCAGTTCTTC.

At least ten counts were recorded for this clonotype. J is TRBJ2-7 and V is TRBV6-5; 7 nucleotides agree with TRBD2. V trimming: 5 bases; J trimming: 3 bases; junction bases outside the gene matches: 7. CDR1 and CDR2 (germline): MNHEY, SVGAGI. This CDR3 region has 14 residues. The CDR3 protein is CASSAGTNYYEQYF. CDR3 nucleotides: TGTGCCAGCAGTGCCGGGACTAATTACTACGAGCAGTACTTC.

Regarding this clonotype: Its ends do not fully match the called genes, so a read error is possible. The CDR3 DNA reads as TGTGCCAGCAGCTCCTTAGCGGGGGCCTATAATGAGCAGTTCTTC. This gives the protein CASSSLAGAYNEQFF. This chain links TRBV7-2 with TRBJ2-1; 9 bases fit TRBD2. CDR3 size: 15 residues. Germline loops: CDR1 SGHTA, CDR2 FQGNSA.

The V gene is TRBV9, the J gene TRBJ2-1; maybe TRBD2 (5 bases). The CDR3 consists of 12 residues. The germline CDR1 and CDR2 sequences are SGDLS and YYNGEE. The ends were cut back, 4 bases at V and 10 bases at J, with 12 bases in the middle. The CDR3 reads CASSISGGEQFF. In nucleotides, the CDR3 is TGTGCCAGCAGCATCAGCGGAGGAGAGCAGTTCTTC.

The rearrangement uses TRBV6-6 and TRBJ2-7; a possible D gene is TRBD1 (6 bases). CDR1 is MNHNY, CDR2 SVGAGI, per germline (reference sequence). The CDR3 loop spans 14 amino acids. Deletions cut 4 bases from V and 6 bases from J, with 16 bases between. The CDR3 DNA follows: TGTGCCAGCAGTTGGGCCGACAGGCTCCGCGAGCAGTACTTC. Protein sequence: CASSWADRLREQYF.

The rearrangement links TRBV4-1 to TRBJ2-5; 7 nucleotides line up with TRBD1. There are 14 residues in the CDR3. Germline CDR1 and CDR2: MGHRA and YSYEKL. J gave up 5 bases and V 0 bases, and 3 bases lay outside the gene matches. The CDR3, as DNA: TGCGCCAGCAGCCAAGAGGGACAGTCGGAGACCCAGTACTTC. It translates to CASSQEGQSETQYF.

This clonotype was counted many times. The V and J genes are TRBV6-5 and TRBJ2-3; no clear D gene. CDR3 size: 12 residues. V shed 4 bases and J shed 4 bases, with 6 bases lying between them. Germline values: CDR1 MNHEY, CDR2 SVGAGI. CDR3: CASSSPADTQYF. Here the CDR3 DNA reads TGTGCCAGCAGTTCACCGGCAGATACGCAGTATTTT.

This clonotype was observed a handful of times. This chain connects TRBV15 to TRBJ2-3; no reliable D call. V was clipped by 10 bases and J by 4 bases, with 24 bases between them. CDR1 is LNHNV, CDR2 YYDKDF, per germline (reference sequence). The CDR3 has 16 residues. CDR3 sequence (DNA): TGTGCCATCGTGAACCCCCTAGAATCAGTGGCAGATACGCAGTATTTT. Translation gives CAIVNPLESVADTQYF.

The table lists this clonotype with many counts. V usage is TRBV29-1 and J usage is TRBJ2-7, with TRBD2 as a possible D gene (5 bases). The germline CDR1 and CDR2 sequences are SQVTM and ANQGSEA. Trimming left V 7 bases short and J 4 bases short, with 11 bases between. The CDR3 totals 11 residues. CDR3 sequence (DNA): TGCAGCGCCTGGACGGGATACGAGCAGTACTTC. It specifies CSAWTGYEQYF.

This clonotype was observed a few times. Here the CDR3 reads CASSFRRAGLVYNEQFF. In DNA form, the CDR3 reads TGCGCCAGCAGCTTCCGAAGAGCGGGACTAGTCTACAATGAGCAGTTCTTC. V and J are TRBV4-1 and TRBJ2-1, with 8 positions matching TRBD2. The ends lost 5 bases at V and 3 bases at J; junction bases unmatched: 12. Germline loops: CDR1 MGHRA, CDR2 YSYEKL. This CDR3 region has 17 residues.

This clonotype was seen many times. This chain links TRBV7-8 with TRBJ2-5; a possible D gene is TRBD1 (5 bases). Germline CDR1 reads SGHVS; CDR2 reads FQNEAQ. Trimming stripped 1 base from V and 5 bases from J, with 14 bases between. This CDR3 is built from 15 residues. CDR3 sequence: CASSLEDGAAETQYF. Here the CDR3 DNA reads TGTGCCAGCAGCTTAGAGGATGGGGCAGCGGAGACCCAGTACTTC.

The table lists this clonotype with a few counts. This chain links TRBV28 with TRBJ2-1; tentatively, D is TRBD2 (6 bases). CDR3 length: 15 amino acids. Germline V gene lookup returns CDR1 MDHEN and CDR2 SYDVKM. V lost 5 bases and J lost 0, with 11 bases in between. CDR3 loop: CASSRDWSSYNEQFF. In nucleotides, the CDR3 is TGTGCCAGCAGTCGGGACTGGAGCTCCTACAATGAGCAGTTCTTC.

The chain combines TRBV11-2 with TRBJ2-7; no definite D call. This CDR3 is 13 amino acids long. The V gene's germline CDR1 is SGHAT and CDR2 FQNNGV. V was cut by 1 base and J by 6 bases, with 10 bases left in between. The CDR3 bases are TGTGCCAGCAGCTTAGGGCCTACGGTCGAGCAGTACTTC. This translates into CASSLGPTVEQYF.

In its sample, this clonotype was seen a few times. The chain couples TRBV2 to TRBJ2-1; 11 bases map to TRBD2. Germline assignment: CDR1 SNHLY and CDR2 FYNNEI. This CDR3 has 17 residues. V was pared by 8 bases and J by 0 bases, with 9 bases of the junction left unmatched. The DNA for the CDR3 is TGTGCCAGCGCGGGACTAGCGGAACCCCGCTCCTACAATGAGCAGTTCTTC. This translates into CASAGLAEPRSYNEQFF.